Sequencing of this T cell receptor beta chain was carried out in a study of OX40 agonist ivuxolimab in advanced cancers. Clones were read by immunoSEQ multiplex PCR, and TCRdb kept only the in-frame ones, dropping some. The sample shows about 110,000 clones, about nine tenths of them seen only once. Germline V gene lookup returns CDR1 MNHEY and CDR2 SMNVEV (reference sequence). The CDR3 consists of 12 residues. V lost 8 bases, J lost 5 bases, and 9 bases lay in between. The specimen comprised CD4+ or CD8+ T cells sorted from blood, sampled in a trial of the OX40 agonist ivuxolimab. J is TRBJ2-2 and V is TRBV27; no definite D call. The clonotype was recovered from an adult with an advanced solid tumor such as melanoma, head and neck, liver or kidney cancer. The CDR3 spells CASGMVTGELFF. CDR3 DNA: TGTGCCAGCGGTATGGTTACCGGGGAGCTGTTTTTT.